Shown below are 25 T cell receptor beta chains from a single sample sequenced in a study of blood T cell repertoires in COVID-19. Assay: immunoSEQ multiplex PCR; the TCRdb copy retains only in-frame clones and omits some. The sample has 100,000 to 150,000 clones; 85% are singletons. The sample consisted of peripheral blood. The receptors originated from a woman older than 75 with acute or convalescent COVID-19.

CDR3 residues: CASSQVSGVQGYTF. The CDR3 DNA sequence: TGTGCCAGCAGCCAAGTTTCAGGGGTCCAAGGCTACACCTTC. The chain recombines TRBV4-2 with TRBJ1-2; a weak D match, TRBD1 (6 bases). The ends were cut back, 1 base at V and 8 bases at J, with 14 bases in the middle. The CDR3 sequence is 14 residues long. Germline V gene sequence: CDR1 LGHNA, CDR2 YNFKEQ.

V usage is TRBV11-2 and J usage is TRBJ2-7, with a weak D call TRBD1 (5 bases). V lost 1 base and J 5 bases, leaving 6 bases between the germline ends. The CDR3 has 12 residues. Germline loops: CDR1 SGHAT, CDR2 FQNNGV. The CDR3 DNA sequence: TGTGCCAGCAGCTTAGCAGGGAACGAGCAGTACGTC. Its protein product is CASSLAGNEQYV.

The chain has TRBV11-2 and TRBJ1-5; D is uncertain. The CDR3 totals 13 residues. V shed 3 bases and J shed 4 bases, with 7 bases lying between them. Germline values: CDR1 SGHAT, CDR2 FQNNGV. The CDR3 loop reads CASSFSNNQPQHF. CDR3 bases: TGTGCCAGCAGCTTCAGTAATAATCAGCCCCAGCATTTT.

The chain carries TRBV18 and TRBJ2-7, with a weak D call TRBD2 (7 bases). Trimming pared 6 bases from V and 5 bases from J, leaving 14 bases between. CDR3 length: 13 residues. Germline CDR1 KGHSH, CDR2 LQKENI. The CDR3 coding sequence is TGTGCCAGCTCGCTGGGGGGGGGCAACGAGCAGTACTTC. It specifies CASSLGGGNEQYF.

The chain couples TRBV18 to TRBJ2-5; possible D gene TRBD2, 5 bases. The CDR3 runs 13 residues. Trimming cost V 3 bases and J 4 bases, with 9 bases left between them. Germline CDR1 KGHSH, CDR2 LQKENI. CDR3 sequence: CASSPPSGETQYF. DNA of the CDR3: TGTGCCAGCTCACCGCCCAGCGGAGAGACCCAGTACTTC.

CDR3 residues: CASSLAPGQGYEQYV. The CDR3 nucleotides are TGTGCCAGCAGCTTAGCCCCGGGACAGGGTTACGAGCAGTACGTC. V gene TRBV7-8 combines with J gene TRBJ2-7; 9 bases fit TRBD1. CDR1 and CDR2 from the germline V gene are SGHVS and FQNEAQ. V lost 0 bases to trimming and J lost 4 bases; unmatched junction nucleotides: 4. The CDR3 spans 15 residues.

The chain employs TRBV27 and TRBJ1-1, with unresolved D. V lost 7 bases to trimming and J lost 2 bases, with 11 bases between them. The CDR3 covers 13 residues. The germline gives CDR1 MNHEY, CDR2 SMNVEV (reference sequence). CDR3 sequence (DNA): TGTGCCAGCAACGCCGGGGATAACACTGAAGCTTTCTTT. Protein product: CASNAGDNTEAFF.

This chain links TRBV2 with TRBJ1-4; 8 bases are a match to TRBD1. The V and J ends lost 7 bases and 6 bases, in that order; junction bases with no gene match: 7. The CDR3 is made up of 14 amino acids. CDR1 SNHLY and CDR2 FYNNEI come from the germline V gene. CDR3 DNA: TGTGCCAGCAAAGCCGGGACAGGCCATGAAAAACTGTTTTTT. It encodes CASKAGTGHEKLFF.

The chain recombines TRBV6-6 with TRBJ1-1; D remains unclear. Deletions cut 0 bases from V and 0 bases from J, with 5 bases between. CDR1 and CDR2 from the germline V gene are MNHNY and SVGAGI (reference sequence). This CDR3 has 14 amino acids. The CDR3 DNA reads as TGTGCCAGCAGTTACTCGCGGATGAACACTGAAGCTTTCTTT. Protein: CASSYSRMNTEAFF.

The chain employs TRBV27 and TRBJ1-1; 7 bases map to TRBD1. The CDR3 totals 14 residues. Germline V lookup: CDR1 MNHEY, CDR2 SMNVEV (reference sequence). V trimming: 5 bases; J trimming: 2 bases; junction bases outside the gene matches: 5. CDR3 in amino acids: CASSHRGYNTEAFF. The CDR3 DNA is TGTGCCAGCAGTCACAGGGGATATAACACTGAAGCTTTCTTT.

This clone has only one observation. The chain combines TRBV6-5 with TRBJ1-3; 7 bases align to TRBD1. V lost 7 bases, J lost 3 bases, and 9 bases stayed unmatched. The CDR3 loop spans 15 amino acids. Germline lookup yields CDR1 MNHEY and CDR2 SVGAGI. DNA for the CDR3: TGTGCCAGCACCCCAGGACAGGCAGGTGGAAACACCATATATTTT. It yields the protein CASTPGQAGGNTIYF.

This clone was seen a single time. The chain is built from TRBV29-1 and TRBJ1-1; no reliable D call. The CDR3 length is 13 residues. Germline CDR1 reads SQVTM; CDR2 reads ANQGSEA. The germline V and J ends were trimmed by 6 bases and 0 bases, with 11 bases remaining between them. In nucleotides, the CDR3 is TGCAGCGTCGCAACCGGGGTGAACACTGAAGCTTTCTTT. This encodes CSVATGVNTEAFF.

This clone occurred a few times. The J gene is TRBJ1-2, the V gene TRBV4-3, with a possible D match to TRBD1 (6 bases). The CDR3 consists of 14 residues. The V end was cut by 1 base, the J end by 8 bases, with 14 bases between. CDR1 LGHNA and CDR2 YSLEER come from the germline V gene. CDR3 nucleotide sequence: TGCGCCAGCAGCCAAGCGTCAGGGGTAGGCGGCTACACCTTC. It yields the protein CASSQASGVGGYTF.

The V gene is TRBV5-1, the J gene TRBJ2-1, with TRBD1 identical over 7 bases. Germline V gene data show CDR1 as SGHRS and CDR2 as YFSETQ. J lost 5 bases, V lost 7 bases, and 6 bases had no gene match. The CDR3 spans 13 residues. As DNA, the CDR3 is TGCGCCAGCGGCGACAGGGCCAACAATGAGCAGTTCTTC. As protein: CASGDRANNEQFF.

The rearrangement links TRBV6-5 to TRBJ1-1, with 9 bases that match TRBD1. This CDR3 comprises 13 residues. After removal of 6 bases from V and 10 bases from J, the junction contained 9 bases not matched to a gene. Germline values: CDR1 MNHEY, CDR2 SVGAGI. The CDR3 region is CASRDRGMNSAFF. The DNA for the CDR3 is TGTGCCAGCAGGGACAGGGGAATGAACTCAGCTTTCTTT.

The CDR3 DNA reads as TGTGCCAGCTCACCACCAGGACGGGAATATGGCTACACCTTC. This encodes CASSPPGREYGYTF. The chain is built from TRBV18 and TRBJ1-2; D gene uncertain. V lost 0 bases, J lost 5 bases, and 10 bases lay in between. There are 14 residues in the CDR3. The V gene's germline CDR1 is KGHSH and CDR2 LQKENI.

This clone was counted only a few times. This rearrangement joins TRBV5-6 to TRBJ2-4; 7 nucleotides agree with TRBD2. The CDR3 spans 16 residues. With 3 bases clipped from V and 3 bases from J, the junction kept 9 bases outside the gene matches. Germline V gives CDR1 SGHDT, CDR2 YYEEEE. CDR3 sequence: CASSWGREIGKNIQYF. Here the CDR3 DNA reads TGTGCCAGCAGCTGGGGGAGGGAGATCGGCAAAAACATTCAGTACTTC.

The V gene is TRBV7-3, the J gene TRBJ1-1; 7 bases map to TRBD1. Per germline, CDR1 SGHTA and CDR2 FQGTGA. J was trimmed by 7 bases and V by 5 bases; bases with no gene match: 7. The CDR3 is 13 residues long. The CDR3 sequence: CASSLHRDSEAFF. CDR3 sequence (DNA): TGTGCCAGCAGCCTACACCGGGACAGTGAAGCTTTCTTT.

This clone was counted many times. The V gene is TRBV19, the J gene TRBJ1-4; D may be TRBD1 (6 bases). Germline loops: CDR1 LNHDA, CDR2 SQIVND (reference sequence). Trimming shortened V by 6 bases and J by 2 bases, and 19 bases separated the two germline ends. The CDR3 is 17 amino acids. The CDR3 DNA sequence: TGTGCCAGTAGACCCTCCGGGGGGCGCGGGACTAATGAAAAACTGTTTTTT. Amino acids: CASRPSGGRGTNEKLFF.

This clone has only one observation. V usage is TRBV27 and J usage is TRBJ1-5, with TRBD1 as a possible D gene (6 bases). CDR3 length: 16 amino acids. V lost 6 bases, J lost 2 bases, and 17 bases lay in between. In germline, CDR1 is MNHEY, CDR2 SMNVEV (reference sequence). CDR3 sequence reads: CASSLYARGGNQPQHF. CDR3 sequence (DNA): TGTGCCAGCAGCCTTTACGCCAGGGGAGGCAATCAGCCCCAGCATTTT.

The V call is TRBV6-5, the J call TRBJ2-3; 9 bases match TRBD2. CDR3 length equals 16 residues. Trimming took 2 bases from V and 4 from J; bases not matched to a gene: 7. Looked up from germline, CDR1 is MNHEY and CDR2 is SVGAGI. The CDR3 spells CASSYGTSSPPDTQYF. CDR3 nucleotide sequence: TGTGCCAGCAGTTACGGGACTAGCTCCCCCCCAGATACGCAGTATTTT.

This rearrangement joins TRBV9 to TRBJ2-2, with a tentative D call TRBD2 (6 bases). There are 15 residues in the CDR3. The V end lost 3 bases, the J end lost 6 bases, and 15 bases lay between the germline ends. Germline V gene lookup returns CDR1 SGDLS and CDR2 YYNGEE. Here the CDR3 reads CASSERWGVAGELFF. Here the CDR3 DNA reads TGTGCCAGCAGCGAGAGGTGGGGGGTCGCCGGGGAGCTGTTTTTT.

On this clone itself: This could be a read error, since a much larger clone is one nucleotide away. V usage is TRBV7-3 and J usage is TRBJ1-1; 7 nucleotides line up with TRBD1. Germline V gene sequence: CDR1 SGHTA, CDR2 FQGTGA. The CDR3 covers 13 residues. Trimming cost V 5 bases and J 0 bases; bases outside gene matches: 0. CDR3 protein: CASSGQVNTEAFF. The CDR3 bases are TGTGCCAGCAGCGGACAGGTGAACACTGAAGCTTTCTTT.

V and J are TRBV4-3 and TRBJ1-1; 8 bases align to TRBD1. Losses at the gene ends were 0 bases for V and 2 bases for J; bases not matched to a gene: 2. The CDR3 is made up of 15 amino acids. The germline V gene has CDR1 LGHNA and CDR2 YSLEER. This CDR3 is CASSQDAGGNTEAFF. DNA of the CDR3: TGCGCCAGCAGCCAAGACGCAGGGGGCAACACTGAAGCTTTCTTT.

On this clone: The junction does not match germline at one end; this may be a read error. The V and J genes are TRBV5-6 and TRBJ1-2; D might be TRBD1 (5 bases). Per the germline V gene, CDR1 is SGHDT and CDR2 is YYEEEE. The CDR3 spans 10 residues. CDR3 loop: CASSPYLTAF. The DNA of the CDR3 is TGTGCCAGCAGCCCCTACCTGACAGCCTTC.